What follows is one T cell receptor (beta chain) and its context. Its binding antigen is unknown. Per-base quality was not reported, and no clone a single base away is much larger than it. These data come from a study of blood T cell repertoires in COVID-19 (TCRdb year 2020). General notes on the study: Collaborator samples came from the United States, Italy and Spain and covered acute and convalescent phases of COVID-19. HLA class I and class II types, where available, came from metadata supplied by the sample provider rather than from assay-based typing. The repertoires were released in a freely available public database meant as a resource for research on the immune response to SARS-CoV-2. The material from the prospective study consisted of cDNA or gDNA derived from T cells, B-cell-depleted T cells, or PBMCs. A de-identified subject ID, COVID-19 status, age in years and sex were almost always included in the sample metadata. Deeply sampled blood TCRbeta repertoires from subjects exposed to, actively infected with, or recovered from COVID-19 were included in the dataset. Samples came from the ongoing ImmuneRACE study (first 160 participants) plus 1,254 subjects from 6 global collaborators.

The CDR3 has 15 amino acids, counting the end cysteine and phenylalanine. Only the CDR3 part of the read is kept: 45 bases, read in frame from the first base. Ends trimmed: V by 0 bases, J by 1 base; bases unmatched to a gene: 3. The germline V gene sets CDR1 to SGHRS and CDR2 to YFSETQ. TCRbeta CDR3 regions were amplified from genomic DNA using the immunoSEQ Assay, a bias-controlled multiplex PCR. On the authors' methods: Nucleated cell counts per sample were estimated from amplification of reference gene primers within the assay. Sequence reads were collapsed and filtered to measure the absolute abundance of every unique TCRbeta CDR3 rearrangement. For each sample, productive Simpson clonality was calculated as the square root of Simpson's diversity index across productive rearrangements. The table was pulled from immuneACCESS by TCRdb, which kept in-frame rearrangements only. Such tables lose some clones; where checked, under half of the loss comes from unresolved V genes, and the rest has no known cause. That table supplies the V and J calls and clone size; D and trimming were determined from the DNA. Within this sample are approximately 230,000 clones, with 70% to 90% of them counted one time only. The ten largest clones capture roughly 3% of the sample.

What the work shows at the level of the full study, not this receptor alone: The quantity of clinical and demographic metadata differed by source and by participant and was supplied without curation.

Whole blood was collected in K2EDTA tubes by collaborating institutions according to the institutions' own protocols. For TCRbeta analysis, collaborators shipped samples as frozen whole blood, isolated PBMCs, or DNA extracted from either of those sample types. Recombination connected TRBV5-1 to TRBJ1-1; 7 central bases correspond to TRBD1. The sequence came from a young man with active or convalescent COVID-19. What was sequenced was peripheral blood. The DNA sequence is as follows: TGCGCCAGCAGCTTGGTTAGGGGGCCGAACACTGAAGCTTTCTTT. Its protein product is CASSLVRGPNTEAFF.